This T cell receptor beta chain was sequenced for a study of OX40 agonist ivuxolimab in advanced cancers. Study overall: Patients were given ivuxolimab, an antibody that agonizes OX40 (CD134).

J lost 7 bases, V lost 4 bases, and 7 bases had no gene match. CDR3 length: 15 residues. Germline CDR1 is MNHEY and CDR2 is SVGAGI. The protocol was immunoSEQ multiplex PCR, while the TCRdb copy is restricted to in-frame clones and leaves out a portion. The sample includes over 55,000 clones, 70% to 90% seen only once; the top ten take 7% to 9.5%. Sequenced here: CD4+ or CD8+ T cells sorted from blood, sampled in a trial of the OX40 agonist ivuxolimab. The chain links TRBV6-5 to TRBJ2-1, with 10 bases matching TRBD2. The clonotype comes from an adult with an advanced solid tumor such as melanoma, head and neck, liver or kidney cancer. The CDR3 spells CASSFSAGGPNEQFF. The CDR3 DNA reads TGTGCCAGCAGTTTTTCAGCGGGAGGGCCGAATGAGCAGTTCTTC.